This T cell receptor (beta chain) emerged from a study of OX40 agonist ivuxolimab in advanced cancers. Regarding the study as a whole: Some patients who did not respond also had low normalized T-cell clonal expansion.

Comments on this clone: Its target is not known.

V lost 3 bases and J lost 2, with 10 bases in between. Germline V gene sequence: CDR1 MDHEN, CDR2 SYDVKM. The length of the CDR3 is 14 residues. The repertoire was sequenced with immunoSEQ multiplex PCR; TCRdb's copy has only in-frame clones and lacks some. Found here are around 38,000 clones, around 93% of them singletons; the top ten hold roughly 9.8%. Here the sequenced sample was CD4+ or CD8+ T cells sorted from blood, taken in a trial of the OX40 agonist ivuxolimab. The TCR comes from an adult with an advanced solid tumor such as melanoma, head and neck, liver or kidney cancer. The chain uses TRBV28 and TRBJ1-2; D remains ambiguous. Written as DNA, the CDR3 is TGTGCCAGCAGTTTGGTGGCTTCAAACTATGGCTACACCTTC. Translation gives CASSLVASNYGYTF.